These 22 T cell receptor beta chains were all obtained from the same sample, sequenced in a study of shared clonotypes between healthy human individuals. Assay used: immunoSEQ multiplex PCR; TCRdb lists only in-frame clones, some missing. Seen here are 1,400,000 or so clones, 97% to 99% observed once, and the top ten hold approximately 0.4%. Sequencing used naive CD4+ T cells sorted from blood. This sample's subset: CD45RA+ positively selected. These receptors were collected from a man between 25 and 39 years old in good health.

The CDR3 DNA sequence: TGTGCCAGCAGTTACACAGGGGTTAAGGGCAATCAGCCCCAGCATTTT. Protein sequence: CASSYTGVKGNQPQHF. The chain employs TRBV6-6 and TRBJ1-5, with TRBD1 matching over 7 bases. The CDR3 loop spans 16 amino acids. Germline trimming cut 2 bases from V and 2 bases from J; bases unmatched to any gene: 6. The germline CDR1 and CDR2 sequences are MNHNY and SVGAGI (reference sequence).

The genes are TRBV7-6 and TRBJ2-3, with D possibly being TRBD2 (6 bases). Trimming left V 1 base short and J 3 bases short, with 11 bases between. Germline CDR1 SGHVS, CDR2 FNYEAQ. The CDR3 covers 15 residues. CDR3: CASSLVAEGTDTQYF. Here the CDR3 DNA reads TGTGCCAGCAGCTTAGTAGCGGAGGGAACAGATACGCAGTATTTT.

The CDR3 spells CASSLASWQGKNEQFF. The CDR3 bases are TGTGCCAGCAGCTTGGCCTCGTGGCAGGGCAAGAATGAGCAGTTCTTC. The rearrangement joins TRBV7-6 to TRBJ2-1; D might be TRBD1 (5 bases). The length of the CDR3 is 16 residues. The germline CDR1 and CDR2 sequences are SGHVS and FNYEAQ. The germline V and J ends were trimmed by 3 bases and 7 bases, with 19 bases remaining between them.

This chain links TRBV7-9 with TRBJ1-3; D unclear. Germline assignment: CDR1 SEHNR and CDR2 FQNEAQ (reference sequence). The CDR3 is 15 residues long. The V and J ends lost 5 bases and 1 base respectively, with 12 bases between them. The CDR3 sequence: CASSPKRVSGNTIYF. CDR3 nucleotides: TGTGCCAGCAGCCCAAAGAGGGTATCTGGAAACACCATATATTTT.

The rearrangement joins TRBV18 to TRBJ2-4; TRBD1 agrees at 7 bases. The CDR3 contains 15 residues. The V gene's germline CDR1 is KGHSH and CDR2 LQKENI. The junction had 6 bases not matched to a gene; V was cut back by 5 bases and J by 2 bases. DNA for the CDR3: TGTGCCAGCTCATCGCCGACAGGGACCAAAAACATTCAGTACTTC. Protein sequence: CASSSPTGTKNIQYF.

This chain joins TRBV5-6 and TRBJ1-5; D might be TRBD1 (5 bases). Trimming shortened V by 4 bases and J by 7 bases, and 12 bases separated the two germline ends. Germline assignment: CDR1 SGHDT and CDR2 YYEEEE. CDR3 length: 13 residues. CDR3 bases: TGTGCCAGCAGCCAACGTCCAGGGCAGCCCCAGCATTTT. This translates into CASSQRPGQPQHF.

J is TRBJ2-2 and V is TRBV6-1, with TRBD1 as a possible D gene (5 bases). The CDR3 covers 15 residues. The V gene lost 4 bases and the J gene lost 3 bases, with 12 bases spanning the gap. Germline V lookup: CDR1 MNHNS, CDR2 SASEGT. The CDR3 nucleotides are TGTGCCAGCAGTGTTTCCAGGGTTTACACCGGGGAGCTGTTTTTT. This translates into CASSVSRVYTGELFF.

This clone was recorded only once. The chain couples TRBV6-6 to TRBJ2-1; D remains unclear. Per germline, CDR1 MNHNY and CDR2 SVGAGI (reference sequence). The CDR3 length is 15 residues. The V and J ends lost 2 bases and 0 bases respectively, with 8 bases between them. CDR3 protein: CASSYSSISYNEQFF. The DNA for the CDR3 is TGTGCCAGCAGTTACAGCTCGATCTCCTACAATGAGCAGTTCTTC.

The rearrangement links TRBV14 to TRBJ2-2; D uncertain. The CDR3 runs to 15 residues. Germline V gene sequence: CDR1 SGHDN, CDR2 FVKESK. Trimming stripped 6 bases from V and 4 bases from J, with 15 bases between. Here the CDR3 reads CASSRELRATGELFF. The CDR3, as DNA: TGTGCCAGCAGTCGAGAACTTAGGGCCACCGGGGAGCTGTTTTTT. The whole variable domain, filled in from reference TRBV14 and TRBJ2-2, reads EAGVTQFPSHSVIEKGQTVTLRCDPISGHDNLYWYRRVMGKEIKFLLHFVKESKQDESGMPNNRFLAERTGGTYSTLKVQPAELEDSGVYFCASSRELRATGELFFGEGSRLTVL.

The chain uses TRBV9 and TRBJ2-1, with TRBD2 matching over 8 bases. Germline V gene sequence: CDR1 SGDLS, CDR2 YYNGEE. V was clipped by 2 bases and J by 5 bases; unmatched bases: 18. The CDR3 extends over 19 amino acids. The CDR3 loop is CASSVPRGGRPWEDNEQFF. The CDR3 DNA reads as TGTGCCAGCAGCGTCCCCAGGGGCGGGAGGCCGTGGGAGGACAATGAGCAGTTCTTC.

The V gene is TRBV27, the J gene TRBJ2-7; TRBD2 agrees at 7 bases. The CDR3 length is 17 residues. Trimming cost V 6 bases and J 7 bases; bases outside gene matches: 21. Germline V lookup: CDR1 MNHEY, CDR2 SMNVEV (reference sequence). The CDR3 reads CASSRRTSRRTFGEQYF. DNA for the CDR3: TGTGCCAGCAGCCGACGGACTAGTCGGAGAACTTTCGGTGAGCAGTACTTC.

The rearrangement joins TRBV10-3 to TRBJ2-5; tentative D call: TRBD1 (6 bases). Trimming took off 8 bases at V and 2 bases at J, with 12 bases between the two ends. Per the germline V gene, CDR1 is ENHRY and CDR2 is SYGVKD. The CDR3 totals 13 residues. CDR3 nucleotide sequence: TGTGCCATCCGGGACACCAAGCAAGAGACCCAGTACTTC. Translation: CAIRDTKQETQYF.

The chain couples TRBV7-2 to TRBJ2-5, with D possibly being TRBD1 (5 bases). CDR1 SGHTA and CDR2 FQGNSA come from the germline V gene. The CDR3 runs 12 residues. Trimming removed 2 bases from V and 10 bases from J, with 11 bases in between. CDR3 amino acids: CASSLNRQGQYF. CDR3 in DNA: TGTGCCAGCAGCTTAAACCGCCAGGGCCAGTACTTC.

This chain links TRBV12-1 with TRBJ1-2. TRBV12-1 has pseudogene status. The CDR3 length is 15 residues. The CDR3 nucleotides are TGTGCCAGCAGCTTTAGGATTAGTGCAGCCTATGGCTACACCTTC. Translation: CASSFRISAAYGYTF.

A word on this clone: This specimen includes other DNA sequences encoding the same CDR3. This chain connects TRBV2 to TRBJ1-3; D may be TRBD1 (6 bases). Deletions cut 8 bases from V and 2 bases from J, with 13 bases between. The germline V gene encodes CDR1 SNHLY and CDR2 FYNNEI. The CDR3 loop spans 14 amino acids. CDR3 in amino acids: CASRTGSPGNTIYF. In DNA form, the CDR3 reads TGTGCCAGCCGAACAGGGTCCCCTGGAAACACCATATATTTT. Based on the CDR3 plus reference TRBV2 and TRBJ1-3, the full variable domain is EPEVTQTPSHQVTQMGQEVILRCVPISNHLYFYWYRQILGQKVEFLVSFYNNEISEKSEIFDDQFSVERPDGSNFTLKIRSTKLEDSAMYFCASRTGSPGNTIYFGEGSWLTVV.

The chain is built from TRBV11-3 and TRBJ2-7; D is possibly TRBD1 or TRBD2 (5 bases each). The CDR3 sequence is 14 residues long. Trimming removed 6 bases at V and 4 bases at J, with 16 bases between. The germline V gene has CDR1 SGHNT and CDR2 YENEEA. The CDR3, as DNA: TGTGCCAGCAGTTACACCGGGACGGGTTACGAGCAGTACTTC. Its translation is CASSYTGTGYEQYF.

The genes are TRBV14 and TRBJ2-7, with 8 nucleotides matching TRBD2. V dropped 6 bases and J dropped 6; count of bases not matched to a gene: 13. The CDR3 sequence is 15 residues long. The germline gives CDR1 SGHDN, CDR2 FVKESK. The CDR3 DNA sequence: TGTGCCAGCAGACCATCCGGGACTAGACCTTCCGAGCAGTACTTC. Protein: CASRPSGTRPSEQYF.

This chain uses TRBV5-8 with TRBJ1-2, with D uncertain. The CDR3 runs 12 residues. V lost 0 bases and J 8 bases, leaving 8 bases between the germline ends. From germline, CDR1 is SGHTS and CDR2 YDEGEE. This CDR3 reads CASSLGAHGYTF. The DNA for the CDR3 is TGTGCCAGCAGCTTGGGGGCGCACGGCTACACCTTC.

In nucleotides, the CDR3 is TGCGCCAGCAGCTTGGACGCCATCCCCCGCTCCGGGGAGCTGTTTTTT. Translation gives CASSLDAIPRSGELFF. The chain has TRBV5-1 and TRBJ2-2, with no clear D. This CDR3 region has 16 residues. V lost 0 bases to trimming and J lost 6 bases, with 15 bases between them. CDR1 and CDR2 from the germline V gene are SGHRS and YFSETQ.

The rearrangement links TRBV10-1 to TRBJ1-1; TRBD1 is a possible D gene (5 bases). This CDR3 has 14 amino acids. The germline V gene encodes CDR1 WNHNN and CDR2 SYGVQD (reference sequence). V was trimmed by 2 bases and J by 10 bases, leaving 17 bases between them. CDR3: CASSESGVGAVAFF. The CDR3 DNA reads TGCGCCAGCAGTGAGAGCGGCGTCGGGGCCGTAGCTTTCTTT.

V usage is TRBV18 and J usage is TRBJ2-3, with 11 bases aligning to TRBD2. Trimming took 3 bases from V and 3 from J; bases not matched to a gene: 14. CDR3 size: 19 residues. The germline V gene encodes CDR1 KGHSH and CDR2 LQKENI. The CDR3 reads CASSPLSLAGGRRTDTQYF. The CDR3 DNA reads TGTGCCAGCTCACCTCTAAGCCTAGCGGGAGGAAGAAGGACAGATACGCAGTATTTT.

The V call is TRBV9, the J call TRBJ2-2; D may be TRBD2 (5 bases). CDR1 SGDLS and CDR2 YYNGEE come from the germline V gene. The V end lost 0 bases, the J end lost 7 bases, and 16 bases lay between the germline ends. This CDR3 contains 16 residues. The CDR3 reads CASSVDVRGKGGELFF. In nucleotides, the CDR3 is TGTGCCAGCAGCGTAGATGTTCGAGGGAAAGGCGGGGAGCTGTTTTTT.